What follows are 2 T cell receptor beta chains derived from one specimen sequenced in a study of regulatory T cells in long-lasting Graves disease. Combining iRepertoire HTBI primers with Arm-PCR of CDR3 regions, the authors built TCR beta libraries. One entry per CDR3 protein results from TCRdb running MiXCR on the multiplex PCR reads. The sample has 300,000 to 500,000 distinct CDR3 sequences, roughly 20% seen once. Time point described: persistent/refractory GD, antithyroid drugs over 5 years with positive TRAb. From RNA extracted from PBMCs, the TCR library was made. This sample comprised peripheral blood mononuclear cells (PBMCs), obtained when the disease was refractory, from a patient treated with antithyroid drugs. The receptors stem from a female donor with Graves disease.

Turning to this clonotype: A much larger clone is a single base away; this may be a read error. The chain uses TRBV7-2 and TRBJ2-5; possible D gene TRBD2, 5 bases. The CDR3 length is 14 residues. Germline V gene sequence: CDR1 SGHTA, CDR2 FQGNSA. The CDR3 is CASSFDGIVETQCF. The CDR3 DNA sequence: TGTGCCAGCAGCTTCGACGGGATTGTAGAGACCCAGTGCTTC.

This clonotype was seen a few times. This chain joins TRBV9 and TRBJ2-7; the match to TRBD1 covers 10 bases. Trimming removed 7 bases from V and 7 bases from J; junction bases left unmatched: 8. Germline CDR1 SGDLS, CDR2 YYNGEE. The CDR3 is made up of 13 amino acids. The CDR3 sequence is CASGAGTGDEQYF. CDR3 bases: TGTGCCAGCGGCGCCGGGACAGGGGATGAGCAGTACTTC.